This T cell receptor beta chain appears in the sequencing data of a study of blood T cell repertoires in COVID-19. Study overall: Both acute and convalescent COVID-19 samples were obtained from the United States, Italy and Spain.

This CDR3 has 18 residues. Germline loops: CDR1 MNHEY, CDR2 SMNVEV (reference sequence). After removal of 1 base from V and 6 bases from J, the junction contained 9 bases not matched to a gene. The data were produced by immunoSEQ multiplex PCR, yet TCRdb's version contains in-frame clones alone and is incomplete. The data contain about 280,000 clones, around 88% of them singletons. The origin of this receptor is a man aged 35 to 55 with acute or convalescent COVID-19. This chain uses TRBV27 with TRBJ2-3, with 14 bases that match TRBD2. The sample comprised peripheral blood. The CDR3 bases are TGTGCCAGCAGTTTATACGGGACTAGCGGGGGCCCCTTGGATACGCAGTATTTT. This sequence encodes CASSLYGTSGGPLDTQYF.